This T cell receptor beta chain was identified in a study of control samples from healthy donors and cancer patients. Assay used: immunoSEQ multiplex PCR; TCRdb lists only in-frame clones, some missing. The table shows some 140,000 clones, with just under 95% occurring only once. The CDR3 loop spans 15 amino acids. Sequencing was performed on blood. This receptor was obtained from a man aged 35 to 55 in good health. The chain joins TRBV21-1 to TRBJ1-1; TRBD1 reflects the table's D call only, with no check against the DNA. TRBV21-1 is deemed a pseudogene. The CDR3 nucleotides read TGTGCCAGCAGCAAGGGCAAACCCATGAACACTGAAGCTTTCTTT. Protein sequence: CASSKGKPMNTEAFF.